This T cell receptor beta chain was obtained from a study of post-analysis software for immune sequencing data. General study results and limits: Patients showed TRBV5-6, TRBV5-1 and TRBV20-1 among five TRBV segments more frequent than in controls.

Unique molecular identifiers tagged the TCR beta cDNA libraries. One entry per CDR3 protein, called by TCRdb with MiXCR from the PCR reads. The sample holds about 620,000 distinct CDR3 sequences, about 40% seen once. Points on this clonotype: No antigen is known for it.

Germline assignment: CDR1 SGHTA and CDR2 FQGTGA. J was trimmed by 2 bases and V by 0 bases; bases with no gene match: 6. The CDR3 sequence is 17 residues long. The genes are TRBV7-3 and TRBJ2-3; 9 bases agree with TRBD2. The sequence came from a girl aged 5 to 17 with multiple sclerosis. The sequenced sample was blood. The CDR3 protein is CASSLTGIAGVTDTQYF. The DNA of the CDR3 is TGTGCCAGCAGCTTAACGGGGATAGCGGGGGTCACAGATACGCAGTATTTT. The variable domain in full, completed from reference TRBV7-3 and TRBJ2-3, reads GAGVSQTPSNKVTEKGKYVELRCDPISGHTALYWYRQSLGQGPEFLIYFQGTGAADDSGLPNDRFFAVRPEGSVSTLKIQRTERGDSAVYLCASSLTGIAGVTDTQYFGPGTRLTVL.